This TCR beta chain was sequenced during a study of blood T cell repertoires in COVID-19 (dated by TCRdb to 2020 to 2021). In the study overall: Samples from collaborators originated in the United States, Italy and Spain and spanned both the acute and convalescent phases of COVID-19. Where available, HLA class I and class II types were obtained from metadata supplied by the sample provider rather than from assay-based typing. Sample metadata almost always included a de-identified subject ID, COVID-19 status, age in years and sex. The dataset comprised deeply sampled blood TCRbeta repertoires from subjects exposed to, actively infected with, or recovered from COVID-19. The repertoires were released in a freely available public database meant as a resource for research on the immune response to SARS-CoV-2. The samples were drawn from two sources: the first 160 participants of the ongoing ImmuneRACE study, and fewer than 1,500 subjects contributed by 6 global collaborators. The material from the prospective study consisted of cDNA or gDNA derived from T cells, B-cell-depleted T cells, or PBMCs.

As regards this clone: Its antigen target is currently unknown. It has no much larger one-base neighbor in the sample; base qualities were not kept.

TCRbeta CDR3 regions were amplified from genomic DNA using the immunoSEQ Assay, a bias-controlled multiplex PCR. On the authors' methods: The number of nucleated cells in each sample was estimated by amplification of reference gene primers within the assay. To quantify the absolute abundance of each unique TCRbeta CDR3 rearrangement, sequence reads were collapsed and filtered. For each sample, productive Simpson clonality was calculated by taking the square root of Simpson's diversity index across productive rearrangements. The table comes from immuneACCESS by way of TCRdb, which keeps in-frame sequences with V and J called. Part of the clones is missing from these tables; in studies checked, under half for an unresolved V gene and the rest for unknown reasons. D and trimming were read from the DNA, whereas the V and J calls and clone size are those reported in that table. Across this sample there are hundreds of thousands of clones, with 65% to 85% seen only once. The top ten clones comprise about 7.4% of the sample.

The germline V gene yields SGHVS for CDR1 and FNYEAQ for CDR2. The CDR3 numbers 14 residues from cysteine through phenylalanine. Left in the record is the CDR3 DNA by itself, 42 bases read in frame from the first base. The germline V and J ends show losses of 4 bases and 1 base respectively, and no gene match explains 2 bases of the junction. General findings and caveats noted by the study authors: The amount of clinical and demographic metadata varied by source and participant and was provided uncurated.

Whole blood was collected in K2EDTA tubes by collaborating institutions according to the institutions' own protocols. For TCRbeta analysis, collaborators shipped samples in one of three forms: frozen whole blood, isolated PBMCs, or DNA extracted from either of those sample types. The sample consisted of peripheral blood. The TCR was taken from a woman older than 75 with acute or convalescent COVID-19. In this chain, TRBV7-6 is recombined with TRBJ2-7; 9 central nucleotides agree with TRBD1. The DNA is as follows: TGTGCCAGCAGCTCCGGGACAGGGTCCTACGAGCAGTACTTC. It codes for CASSSGTGSYEQYF.